Below, 32 T cell receptor beta chains from the same sample are listed, as sequenced in a study of blood T cell repertoires in COVID-19. TCRdb keeps only in-frame clones here, not all; method: immunoSEQ multiplex PCR. This table has fewer than 300,000 clones, over 75% appearing once. Sample: peripheral blood. Receptor source: a man aged 45-60 years with active or convalescent COVID-19.

This clone was seen a handful of times. V gene TRBV7-8 combines with J gene TRBJ1-1; D call uncertain. The germline gives CDR1 SGHVS, CDR2 FQNEAQ. V shed 6 bases and J shed 5 bases, with 16 bases lying between them. This CDR3 has 14 amino acids. This chain's CDR3 is CASSNPSRGTEAFF. The CDR3 DNA follows: TGTGCCAGCAGTAATCCGAGCCGGGGAACTGAAGCTTTCTTT.

J is TRBJ1-2 and V is TRBV18; weak D call: TRBD1 (5 bases). V lost 6 bases and J 7 bases, leaving 9 bases between the germline ends. There are 11 residues in the CDR3. CDR1 and CDR2 from the germline V gene are KGHSH and LQKENI. CDR3 sequence (DNA): TGTGCCAGCTCCGACAGCTTTGGCTACACCTTC. Amino acids: CASSDSFGYTF.

This sequence joins TRBV6-5 and TRBJ1-5, with no clear D. The CDR3 extends over 15 amino acids. V was trimmed by 5 bases and J by 1 base, leaving 12 bases between them. Germline V lookup: CDR1 MNHEY, CDR2 SVGAGI. CDR3 sequence reads: CASSPRAKSNQPQHF. In DNA form, the CDR3 reads TGTGCCAGCAGTCCGAGAGCGAAAAGCAATCAGCCCCAGCATTTT.

The chain uses TRBV4-1 and TRBJ2-1; TRBD1 is a possible D gene (6 bases). CDR3 length equals 12 residues. From germline, CDR1 is MGHRA and CDR2 YSYEKL. V lost 3 bases and J 14 bases, leaving 14 bases between the germline ends. Written as DNA, the CDR3 is TGCGCCAGCAGCCAGGAGCCGGGACACGAGTTCTTC. Its protein product is CASSQEPGHEFF.

This clone was counted between two and nine times. The chain uses TRBV18 and TRBJ2-4; TRBD2 is a possible D gene (6 bases). With 1 base removed from V and 0 bases from J, the gap between germline ends came to 13 bases. This CDR3 has 17 amino acids. Germline CDR1 and CDR2: KGHSH and LQKENI. The CDR3 reads CASSPLGGDLAKNIQYF. CDR3 in DNA: TGTGCCAGCTCACCACTCGGAGGGGACCTAGCCAAAAACATTCAGTACTTC.

The chain links TRBV6-2 or TRBV6-3 to TRBJ1-5; D may be TRBD1 (6 bases). With 9 bases removed from V and 6 bases from J, the gap between germline ends came to 12 bases. The CDR3 has 12 amino acids. Germline V gives CDR1 MNHEY, CDR2 SVGEGT. CDR3 residues: CASSGRGQPQHF. CDR3 bases: TGTGCCAGTAGCGGCAGGGGTCAGCCCCAGCATTTT.

In this sample, this clone turned up once. V gene TRBV2 combines with J gene TRBJ1-4; D not resolved. V was trimmed by 9 bases and J by 1 base, leaving 9 bases between them. CDR1 and CDR2 (germline): SNHLY, FYNNEI. CDR3 length equals 13 residues. The CDR3 sequence: CASHRETNEKLFF. The DNA of the CDR3 is TGTGCCAGTCACCGGGAAACTAATGAAAAACTGTTTTTT.

This clone was found once. For the CDR3, the DNA is TGTGCCAGCAGCACCGACATGGTTTTTGAAGCTTTCTTT. Translating it yields CASSTDMVFEAFF. The V call is TRBV28, the J call TRBJ1-1; D remains unclear. CDR1 and CDR2 (germline): MDHEN, SYDVKM. V was shortened by 6 bases and J by 7 bases, with 15 bases between the two germline ends. The CDR3 consists of 13 residues.

This clone was seen a few times. The chain couples TRBV12-3 or TRBV12-4 to TRBJ2-4; 7 nucleotides agree with TRBD2. V was pared by 5 bases and J by 9 bases, with 4 bases of the junction left unmatched. There are 12 residues in the CDR3. The CDR3 DNA sequence: TGTGCCAGCAGTGAACTAGCGCCCATTCAGTACTTC. Translating gives CASSELAPIQYF.

This clone was picked up one time. The chain employs TRBV2 and TRBJ2-1; D is possibly TRBD2 (5 bases). CDR3 length: 12 residues. V was shortened by 3 bases and J by 11 bases, with 11 bases between the two germline ends. The germline V gene encodes CDR1 SNHLY and CDR2 FYNNEI. CDR3 DNA: TGTGCCAGCAGTGAGTACGGGGTCCAGCAGTTCTTC. It codes for CASSEYGVQQFF.

This rearrangement joins TRBV30 to TRBJ2-3, with 7 bases that match TRBD2. The CDR3 has 14 residues. With 0 bases clipped from V and 2 bases from J, the junction kept 2 bases outside the gene matches. Germline V gene lookup returns CDR1 GTSNPN and CDR2 SVGIG (reference sequence). The CDR3: CAWSVAGNTDTQYF. The CDR3 DNA reads as TGTGCCTGGAGTGTAGCGGGGAACACAGATACGCAGTATTTT. Using reference TRBV30 and TRBJ2-3 for the parts outside the CDR3, the full variable domain is SQTIHQWPATLVQPVGSPLSLECTVEGTSNPNLYWYRQAAGRGLQLLFYSVGIGQISSEVPQNLSASRPQDRQFILSSKKLLLSDSGFYLCAWSVAGNTDTQYFGPGTRLTVL.

CDR3 coding DNA: TGTGCCATCAGTGAGTCTACAGGGAGCGCCGGTGGCTACACCTTC. Translated: CAISESTGSAGGYTF. The rearrangement uses TRBV10-3 and TRBJ1-2, with TRBD1 as a possible D gene (6 bases). The ends were cut back, 0 bases at V and 7 bases at J, with 15 bases in the middle. Germline V gives CDR1 ENHRY, CDR2 SYGVKD. The CDR3 length is 15 residues.

The chain couples TRBV5-1 to TRBJ2-1; 10 bases align to TRBD1. With 3 bases clipped from V and 0 bases from J, the junction kept 15 bases outside the gene matches. The CDR3 runs to 20 residues. Germline V lookup: CDR1 SGHRS, CDR2 YFSETQ. The CDR3 DNA follows: TGCGCCAGCAGCTCGACCGACAGGGGGCGCCGGCGGGACTCCTACAATGAGCAGTTCTTC. Protein sequence: CASSSTDRGRRRDSYNEQFF.

This clone showed up just a few times. This sequence joins TRBV28 and TRBJ1-2; TRBD1 matches 7 bases. Germline V CDR1 and CDR2: MDHEN, SYDVKM. This CDR3 is built from 14 residues. V lost 6 bases, J lost 4 bases, and 8 bases stayed unmatched. The CDR3 DNA is TGTGCCAGCAGACTCGGACAGGTCCCCTATGGCTACACCTTC. Its translation is CASRLGQVPYGYTF.

J is TRBJ1-1 and V is TRBV13; tentative D call: TRBD1 (5 bases). Trimming shortened V by 2 bases and J by 7 bases, and 8 bases separated the two germline ends. Germline lookup yields CDR1 PRHDT and CDR2 FYEKMQ (reference sequence). The CDR3 runs to 12 residues. Here the CDR3 reads CASSLRGSEAFF. CDR3 bases: TGTGCCAGCAGCTTAAGGGGAAGTGAAGCTTTCTTT. Variable domain in full (rest from reference TRBV13 and TRBJ1-1): AAGVIQSPRHLIKEKRETATLKCYPIPRHDTVYWYQQGPGQDPQFLISFYEKMQSDKGSIPDRFSAQQFSDYHSELNMSSLELGDSALYFCASSLRGSEAFFGQGTRLTVV.

The chain has TRBV28 and TRBJ1-1; 9 bases match TRBD1. This CDR3 has 13 amino acids. Trimming took 6 bases from V and 11 from J; bases not matched to a gene: 10. Germline CDR1 MDHEN, CDR2 SYDVKM. The CDR3 is CASRWGQGSTAFF. CDR3 DNA: TGTGCCAGCAGGTGGGGACAGGGTAGTACTGCTTTCTTT.

This clone came up a few times. V usage is TRBV18 and J usage is TRBJ2-5, with TRBD1 matching 9 bases. CDR3 length: 16 amino acids. CDR1 and CDR2 from the germline V gene are KGHSH and LQKENI. The V and J ends lost 2 bases and 3 bases, in that order; junction bases with no gene match: 7. DNA for the CDR3: TGTGCCAGCTCACCATTACAGGGGGCTGTGAAAGAGACCCAGTACTTC. It encodes CASSPLQGAVKETQYF. Complete variable domain (other parts from reference TRBV18 and TRBJ2-5): NAGVMQNPRHLVRRRGQEARLRCSPMKGHSHVYWYRQLPEEGLKFMVYLQKENIIDESGMPKERFSAEFPKEGPSILRIQQVVRGDSAAYFCASSPLQGAVKETQYFGPGTRLLVL.

The J gene is TRBJ1-6, the V gene TRBV6-5; tentatively, D is TRBD1 (5 bases). Per the germline V gene, CDR1 is MNHEY and CDR2 is SVGAGI. The CDR3 is 13 residues long. Trimming left V 7 bases short and J 7 bases short, with 11 bases between. CDR3: CASTKEGNSPLHF. In nucleotides, the CDR3 is TGTGCCAGCACGAAGGAGGGGAATTCACCCCTCCACTTT.

The chain recombines TRBV5-1 with TRBJ1-1, with TRBD1 matching 10 bases. This CDR3 comprises 17 residues. CDR1 is SGHRS and CDR2 is YFSETQ in the germline V gene. Trimming at V came to 0 bases and at J to 2 bases, leaving 7 bases not matched to a gene. CDR3 nucleotide sequence: TGCGCCAGCAGCTTGGGCTCGCGGACAGGGGGAAACACTGAAGCTTTCTTT. It translates to CASSLGSRTGGNTEAFF.

In its sample, this clone was seen once. The chain combines TRBV5-1 with TRBJ2-5, with 8 nucleotides matching TRBD2. Germline CDR1 SGHRS, CDR2 YFSETQ. The CDR3 spans 15 residues. The ends lost 5 bases at V and 5 bases at J; junction bases unmatched: 11. The CDR3 reads CASRGSGSGVETQYF. CDR3 in DNA: TGCGCCAGCAGAGGAAGCGGGAGTGGGGTGGAGACCCAGTACTTC. The whole variable domain, filled in from reference TRBV5-1 and TRBJ2-5, reads KAGVTQTPRYLIKTRGQQVTLSCSPISGHRSVSWYQQTPGQGLQFLFEYFSETQRNKGNFPGRFSGRQFSNSRSEMNVSTLELGDSALYLCASRGSGSGVETQYFGPGTRLLVL.

The chain recombines TRBV6-5 with TRBJ2-3; D is perhaps TRBD2 (6 bases). Germline V CDR1 and CDR2: MNHEY, SVGAGI. The CDR3 runs to 15 residues. Trimming took off 5 bases at V and 6 bases at J, with 18 bases between the two ends. As DNA, the CDR3 is TGTGCCAGCAGTCCCAGAGGGACTCCTGAGGATACGCAGTATTTT. This codes for CASSPRGTPEDTQYF.

The J gene is TRBJ1-5, the V gene TRBV18; D unresolved. Germline V lookup: CDR1 KGHSH, CDR2 LQKENI. V was clipped by 3 bases and J by 2 bases, with 8 bases between them. The CDR3 length is 14 residues. This chain's CDR3 is CASSPVVGNQPQHF. DNA of the CDR3: TGTGCCAGCTCACCGGTAGTTGGCAATCAGCCCCAGCATTTT.

V is TRBV7-2 and J is TRBJ2-7; D not certain. The CDR3 extends over 12 amino acids. The germline V gene encodes CDR1 SGHTA and CDR2 FQGNSA. V lost 1 base, J lost 9 bases, and 10 bases lay in between. The DNA for the CDR3 is TGTGCCAGCAGCTTAGAAACGGGTCCGCAGTACTTC. Protein sequence: CASSLETGPQYF.

This clone was counted a single time. V usage is TRBV27 and J usage is TRBJ2-2; 11 nucleotides agree with TRBD1. The CDR3 is 17 residues long. CDR1 MNHEY and CDR2 SMNVEV come from the germline V gene (reference sequence). V dropped 4 bases and J dropped 4; count of bases not matched to a gene: 8. Written as DNA, the CDR3 is TGTGCCAGCAGTTCCAGAACCGGGACAGGGGGCACCGGGGAGCTGTTTTTT. Translated, it gives CASSSRTGTGGTGELFF.

The chain links TRBV28 to TRBJ1-1, with D tentatively TRBD1 (6 bases). Germline V gene lookup returns CDR1 MDHEN and CDR2 SYDVKM. The CDR3 covers 15 residues. The ends were cut back, 6 bases at V and 4 bases at J, with 18 bases in the middle. CDR3 coding DNA: TGTGCCAGCAGCCCCTACACAGGGAGGGCCACTGAAGCTTTCTTT. Encoded protein: CASSPYTGRATEAFF.

The chain is built from TRBV5-4 and TRBJ1-1; no firm D call. The V and J ends lost 4 bases and 0 bases respectively, with 7 bases between them. Germline V gene lookup returns CDR1 SGHNT and CDR2 YYREEE (reference sequence). The CDR3 runs 13 residues. The CDR3 protein is CASSPVMNTEAFF. CDR3 nucleotides: TGTGCCAGCAGCCCGGTCATGAACACTGAAGCTTTCTTT.

This rearrangement joins TRBV6-5 to TRBJ2-1; TRBD2 agrees at 7 bases. Trimming at V came to 11 bases and at J to 13 bases, leaving 11 bases not matched to a gene. The V gene's germline CDR1 is MNHEY and CDR2 SVGAGI. The CDR3 has 11 amino acids. CDR3 in DNA: TGTGCCCTCGATGGGAGGGCAAACCAGTTCTTC. The encoded protein is CALDGRANQFF.

The chain joins TRBV7-8 to TRBJ1-2; TRBD1 agrees at 9 bases. CDR3 size: 15 residues. Germline CDR1 is SGHVS and CDR2 is FQNEAQ. The junction had 5 bases not matched to a gene; V was cut back by 1 base and J by 5 bases. CDR3 bases: TGTGCCAGCAGCTTAGACGGGACAGGGAATTATGGCTACACCTTC. Amino acids: CASSLDGTGNYGYTF.

For this clone: At one boundary the junction diverges from the germline segment, which might be a read error. The sample holds other DNA sequences that translate to the same CDR3. The chain employs TRBV7-7 and TRBJ2-2; maybe TRBD1 (5 bases). Germline V gene sequence: CDR1 SSHAT, CDR2 FNYEAQ (reference sequence). This CDR3 spans 13 amino acids. The CDR3 spells CASSLSGSGELFF. The CDR3 nucleotides are TGTGCTAGCAGCTTATCAGGGTCCGGGGAGCTGTTTTTT.

The chain recombines TRBV3-1 (or the pseudogene TRBV3-2) with TRBJ1-6; D may be TRBD1 (6 bases). CDR3 length: 17 amino acids. Germline CDR1 is LGHDT and CDR2 is YNNKEL (reference sequence). V was shortened by 4 bases and J by 5 bases, with 18 bases between the two germline ends. The CDR3 reads CASSPRDTHGDNSPLHF. The CDR3 region has the DNA TGTGCCAGCAGCCCCCGGGACACCCATGGGGATAATTCACCCCTCCACTTT.

V usage is TRBV9 and J usage is TRBJ1-5; 9 bases map to TRBD1. CDR1 and CDR2 from the germline V gene are SGDLS and YYNGEE. The CDR3 is 15 amino acids. Losses at the gene ends were 4 bases for V and 7 bases for J; bases not matched to a gene: 9. CDR3 sequence: CASSPPDRGRQPQHF. The CDR3 DNA sequence: TGTGCCAGCAGCCCACCCGACAGGGGGAGGCAGCCCCAGCATTTT.

CDR3 sequence (DNA): TGTGCCAGCACTTATTCCAGCGTGAACACTGAAGCTTTCTTT. As protein: CASTYSSVNTEAFF. The rearrangement uses TRBV2 and TRBJ1-1; D is ambiguous. V dropped 7 bases and J dropped 0 bases, with 12 bases sitting between them. The CDR3 covers 14 residues. Germline V gene sequence: CDR1 SNHLY, CDR2 FYNNEI.